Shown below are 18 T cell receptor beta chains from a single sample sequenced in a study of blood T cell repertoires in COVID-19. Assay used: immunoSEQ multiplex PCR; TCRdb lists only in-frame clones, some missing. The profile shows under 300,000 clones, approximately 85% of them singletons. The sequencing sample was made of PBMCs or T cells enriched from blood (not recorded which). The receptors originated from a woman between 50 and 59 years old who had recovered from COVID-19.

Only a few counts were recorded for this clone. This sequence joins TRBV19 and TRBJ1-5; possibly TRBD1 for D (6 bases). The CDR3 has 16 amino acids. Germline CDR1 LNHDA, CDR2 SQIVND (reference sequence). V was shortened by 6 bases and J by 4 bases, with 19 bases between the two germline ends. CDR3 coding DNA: TGTGCCAGTAGCCCGGGACATTCGGCTTTTAATCAGCCCCAGCATTTT. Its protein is CASSPGHSAFNQPQHF.

The CDR3 reads CASSAGTGVGYTF. The CDR3 bases are TGTGCCAGCAGCGCCGGGACAGGGGTTGGCTACACCTTC. V is TRBV6-5 and J is TRBJ1-2; 10 bases are a match to TRBD1. This CDR3 is 13 amino acids long. CDR1 is MNHEY, CDR2 SVGAGI, per germline. V was pared by 6 bases and J by 7 bases, with 5 bases of the junction left unmatched.

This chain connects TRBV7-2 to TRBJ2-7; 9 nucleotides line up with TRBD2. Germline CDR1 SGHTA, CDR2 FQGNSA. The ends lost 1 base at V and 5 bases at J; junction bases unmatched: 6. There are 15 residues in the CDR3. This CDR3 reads CASSLVGTSLDEQYF. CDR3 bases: TGTGCCAGCAGCTTAGTTGGGACTAGCTTGGACGAGCAGTACTTC.

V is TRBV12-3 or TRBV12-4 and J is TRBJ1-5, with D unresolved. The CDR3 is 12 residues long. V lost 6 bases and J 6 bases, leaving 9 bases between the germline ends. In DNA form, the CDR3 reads TGTGCCAGCAGCCAACCCGGTCAGCCCCAGCATTTT. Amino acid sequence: CASSQPGQPQHF.

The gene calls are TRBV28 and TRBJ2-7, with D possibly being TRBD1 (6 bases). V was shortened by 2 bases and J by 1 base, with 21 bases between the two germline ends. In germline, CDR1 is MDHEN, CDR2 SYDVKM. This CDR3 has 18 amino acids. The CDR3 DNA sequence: TGTGCCAGCAGTTTAACCAGCCCGACAGGCTATCCGTCCTACGAGCAGTACTTC. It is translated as CASSLTSPTGYPSYEQYF.

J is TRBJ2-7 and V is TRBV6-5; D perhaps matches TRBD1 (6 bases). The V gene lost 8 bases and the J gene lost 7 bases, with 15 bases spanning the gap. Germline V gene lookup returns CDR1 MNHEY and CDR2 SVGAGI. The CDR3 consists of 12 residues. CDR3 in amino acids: CASSRGDWEQYF. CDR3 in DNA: TGTGCCAGCTCCAGGGGAGATTGGGAGCAGTACTTC.

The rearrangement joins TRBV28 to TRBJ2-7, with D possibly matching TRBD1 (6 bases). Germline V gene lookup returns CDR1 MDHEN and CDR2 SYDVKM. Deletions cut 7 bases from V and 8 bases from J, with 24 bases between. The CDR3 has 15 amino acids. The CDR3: CASIASVGGAGKQYF. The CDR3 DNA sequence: TGTGCCAGCATAGCGAGCGTTGGGGGCGCCGGGAAGCAGTACTTC.

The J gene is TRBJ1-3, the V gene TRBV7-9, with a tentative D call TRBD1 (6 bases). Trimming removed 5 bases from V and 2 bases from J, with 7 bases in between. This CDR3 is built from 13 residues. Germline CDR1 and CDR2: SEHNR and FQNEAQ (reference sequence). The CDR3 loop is CASSRTAGNTIYF. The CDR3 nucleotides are TGTGCCAGCAGCAGGACAGCTGGAAACACCATATATTTT.

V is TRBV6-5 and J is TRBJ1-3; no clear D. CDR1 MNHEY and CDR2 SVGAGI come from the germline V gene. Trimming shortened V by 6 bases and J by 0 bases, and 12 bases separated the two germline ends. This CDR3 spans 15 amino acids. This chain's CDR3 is CASRTRGFSGNTIYF. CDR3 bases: TGTGCCAGCAGGACCAGAGGATTCTCTGGAAACACCATATATTTT.

CDR3 nucleotide sequence: TGCGCCAGCAGCTGGGACAGTCAATATACGCAGTATTTT. Protein sequence: CASSWDSQYTQYF. The chain recombines TRBV5-1 with TRBJ2-3; 7 bases fit TRBD1. The CDR3 covers 13 residues. With 3 bases clipped from V and 7 bases from J, the junction kept 5 bases outside the gene matches. Looked up from germline, CDR1 is SGHRS and CDR2 is YFSETQ.

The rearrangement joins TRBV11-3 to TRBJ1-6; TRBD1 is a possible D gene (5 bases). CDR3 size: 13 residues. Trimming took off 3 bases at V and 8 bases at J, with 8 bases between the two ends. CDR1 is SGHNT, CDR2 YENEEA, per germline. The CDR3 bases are TGTGCCAGCAGCTTGGGCAGGGATTCACCCCTCCACTTT. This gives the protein CASSLGRDSPLHF.

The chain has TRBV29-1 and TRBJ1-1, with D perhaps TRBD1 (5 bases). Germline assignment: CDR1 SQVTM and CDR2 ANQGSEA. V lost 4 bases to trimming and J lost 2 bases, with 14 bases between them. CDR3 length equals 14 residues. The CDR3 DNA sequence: TGCAGCGTTGCCTTTGACAGTCCAAACACTGAAGCTTTCTTT. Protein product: CSVAFDSPNTEAFF. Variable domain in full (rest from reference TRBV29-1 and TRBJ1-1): SAVISQKPSRDICQRGTSLTIQCQVDSQVTMMFWYRQQPGQSLTLIATANQGSEATYESGFVIDKFPISRPNLTFSTLTVSNMSPEDSSIYLCSVAFDSPNTEAFFGQGTRLTVV.

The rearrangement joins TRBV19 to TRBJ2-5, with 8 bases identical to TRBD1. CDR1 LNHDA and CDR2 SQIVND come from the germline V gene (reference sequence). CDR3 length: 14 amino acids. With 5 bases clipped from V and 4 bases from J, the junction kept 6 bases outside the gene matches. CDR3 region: CASSAGQVRETQYF. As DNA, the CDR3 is TGTGCCAGTAGTGCGGGACAGGTCCGAGAGACCCAGTACTTC.

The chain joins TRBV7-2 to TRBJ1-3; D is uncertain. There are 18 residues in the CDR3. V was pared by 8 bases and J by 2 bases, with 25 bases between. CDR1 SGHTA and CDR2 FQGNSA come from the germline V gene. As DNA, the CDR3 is TGTGCCAGCTCCCATTTCAGAGGATTTGGAGCGCCTGGAAACACCATATATTTT. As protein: CASSHFRGFGAPGNTIYF.

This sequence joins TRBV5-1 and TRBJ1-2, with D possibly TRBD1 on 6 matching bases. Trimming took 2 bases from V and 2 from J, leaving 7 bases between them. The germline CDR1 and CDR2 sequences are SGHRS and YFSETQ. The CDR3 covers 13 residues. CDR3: CASSFGQNYGYTF. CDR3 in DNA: TGCGCCAGCAGCTTTGGACAGAACTATGGCTACACCTTC.

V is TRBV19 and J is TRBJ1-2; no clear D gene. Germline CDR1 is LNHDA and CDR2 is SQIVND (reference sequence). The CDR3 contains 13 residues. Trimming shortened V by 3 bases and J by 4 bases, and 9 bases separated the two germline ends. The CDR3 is CASSIEGTYGYTF. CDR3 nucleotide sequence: TGTGCCAGTAGTATCGAGGGAACCTATGGCTACACCTTC.

The CDR3 DNA sequence: TGTGCCAGCCGAAGGACAGCATCCTACGAGCAGTACTTC. Encoded protein: CASRRTASYEQYF. V usage is TRBV6-5 and J usage is TRBJ2-7; perhaps TRBD1 as D (6 bases). Germline CDR1 reads MNHEY; CDR2 reads SVGAGI. The CDR3 is 13 residues long. V was shortened by 8 bases and J by 1 base, with 12 bases between the two germline ends.

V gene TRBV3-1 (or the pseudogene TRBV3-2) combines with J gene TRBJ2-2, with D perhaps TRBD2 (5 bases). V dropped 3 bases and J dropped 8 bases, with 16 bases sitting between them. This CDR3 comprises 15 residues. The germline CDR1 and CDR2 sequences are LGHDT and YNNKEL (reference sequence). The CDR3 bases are TGTGCCAGCAGCCATTGGGCCTCGGGGTCAGGGGAGCTGTTTTTT. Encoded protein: CASSHWASGSGELFF.